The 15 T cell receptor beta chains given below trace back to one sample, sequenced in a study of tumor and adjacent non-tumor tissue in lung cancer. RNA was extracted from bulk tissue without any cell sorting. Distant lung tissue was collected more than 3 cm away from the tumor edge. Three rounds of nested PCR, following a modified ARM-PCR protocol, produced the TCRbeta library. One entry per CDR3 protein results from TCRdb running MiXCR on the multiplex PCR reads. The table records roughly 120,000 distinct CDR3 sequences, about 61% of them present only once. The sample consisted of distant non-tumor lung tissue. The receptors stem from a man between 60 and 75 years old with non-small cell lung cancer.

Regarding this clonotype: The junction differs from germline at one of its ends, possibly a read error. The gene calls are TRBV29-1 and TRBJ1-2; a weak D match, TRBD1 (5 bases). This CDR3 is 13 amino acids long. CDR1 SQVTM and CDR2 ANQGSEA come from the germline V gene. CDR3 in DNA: TGCAGTGTTGAGAAGCCAGGGACCTATGGCTACACCTTC. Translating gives CSVEKPGTYGYTF. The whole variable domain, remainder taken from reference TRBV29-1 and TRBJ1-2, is SAVISQKPSRDICQRGTSLTIQCQVDSQVTMMFWYRQQPGQSLTLIATANQGSEATYESGFVIDKFPISRPNLTFSTLTVSNMSPEDSSIYLCSVEKPGTYGYTFGSGTRLTVV.

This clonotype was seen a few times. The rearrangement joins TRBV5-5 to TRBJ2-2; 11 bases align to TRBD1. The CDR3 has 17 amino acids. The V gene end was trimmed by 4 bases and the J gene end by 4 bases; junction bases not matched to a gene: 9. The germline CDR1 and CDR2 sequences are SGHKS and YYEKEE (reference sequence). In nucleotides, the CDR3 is TGTGCCAGCAGCCTCCGGGGGGGGACAGGGGGCACCGGGGAGCTGTTTTTT. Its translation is CASSLRGGTGGTGELFF.

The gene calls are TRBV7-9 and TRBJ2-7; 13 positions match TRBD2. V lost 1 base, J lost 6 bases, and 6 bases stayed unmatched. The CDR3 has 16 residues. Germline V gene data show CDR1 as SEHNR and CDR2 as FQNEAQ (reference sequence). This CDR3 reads CASSLEGTSGVSEQYF. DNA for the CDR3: TGTGCCAGCAGCTTAGAAGGGACTAGCGGGGTGAGCGAGCAGTACTTC.

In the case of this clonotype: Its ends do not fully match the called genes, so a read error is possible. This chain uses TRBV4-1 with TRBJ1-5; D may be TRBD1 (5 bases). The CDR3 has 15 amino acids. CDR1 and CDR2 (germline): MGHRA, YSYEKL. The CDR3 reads CASNQDQGNNQPQHF. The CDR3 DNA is TGCGCCAGCAACCAAGATCAGGGTAACAATCAGCCCCAGCATTTT.

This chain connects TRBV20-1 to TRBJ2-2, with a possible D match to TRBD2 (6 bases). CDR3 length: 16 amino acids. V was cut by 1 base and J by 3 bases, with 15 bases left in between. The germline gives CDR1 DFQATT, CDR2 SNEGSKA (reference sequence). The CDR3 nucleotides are TGCAGTGCTAGAGGGGAGCAGGAGGGAGACACCGGGGAGCTGTTTTTT. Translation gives CSARGEQEGDTGELFF.

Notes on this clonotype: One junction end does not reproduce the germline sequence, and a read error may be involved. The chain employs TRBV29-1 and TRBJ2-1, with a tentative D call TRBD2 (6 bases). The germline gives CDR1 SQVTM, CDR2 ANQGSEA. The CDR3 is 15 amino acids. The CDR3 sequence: CGVEGTFLSYNVQFF. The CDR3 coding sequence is TGCGGCGTCGAAGGGACTTTCCTCTCCTACAATGTGCAGTTCTTC.

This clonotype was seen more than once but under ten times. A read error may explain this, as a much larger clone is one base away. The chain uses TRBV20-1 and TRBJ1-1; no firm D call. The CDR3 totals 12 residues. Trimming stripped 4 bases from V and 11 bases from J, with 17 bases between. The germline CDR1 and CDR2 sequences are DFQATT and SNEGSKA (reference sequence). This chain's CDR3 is CSATLPAKGAFF. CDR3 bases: TGCAGTGCTACCCTCCCCGCGAAAGGCGCTTTCTTT.

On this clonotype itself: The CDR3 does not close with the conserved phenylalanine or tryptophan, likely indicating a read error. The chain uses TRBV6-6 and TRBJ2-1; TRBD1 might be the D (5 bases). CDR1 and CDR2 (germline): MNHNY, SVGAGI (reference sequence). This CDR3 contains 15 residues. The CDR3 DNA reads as TGTGCCATCAGTTCCGCAGGGTGGGAATACAATGAGCAGTTCATC. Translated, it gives CAISSAGWEYNEQFI.

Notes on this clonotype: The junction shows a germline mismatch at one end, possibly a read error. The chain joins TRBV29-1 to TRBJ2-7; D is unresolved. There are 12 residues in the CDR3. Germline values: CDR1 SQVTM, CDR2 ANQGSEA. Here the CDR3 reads CSVAKGPYEQYF. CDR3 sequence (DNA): TGCAGCGTTGCAAAGGGTCCCTACGAGCAATACTTC.

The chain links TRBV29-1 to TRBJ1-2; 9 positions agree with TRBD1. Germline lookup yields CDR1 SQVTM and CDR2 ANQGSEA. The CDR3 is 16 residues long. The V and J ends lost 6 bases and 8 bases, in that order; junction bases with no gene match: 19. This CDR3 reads CSVLIVPVQGAGGYTF. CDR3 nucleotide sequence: TGCAGCGTACTAATCGTTCCTGTACAGGGGGCGGGCGGCTACACCTTC.

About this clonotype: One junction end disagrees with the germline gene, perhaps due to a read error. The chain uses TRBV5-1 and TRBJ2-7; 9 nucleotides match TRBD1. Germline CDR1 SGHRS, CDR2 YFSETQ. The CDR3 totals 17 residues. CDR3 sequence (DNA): TGCGCCAACAACGGCTGGGGTAGGACAGGGGCCTCCTACGAGCAGTATTTC. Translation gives CANNGWGRTGASYEQYF.

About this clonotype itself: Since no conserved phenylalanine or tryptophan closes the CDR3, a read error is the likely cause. Here the CDR3 reads CSACRNEAEAFS. CDR3 in DNA: TGCAGTGCTTGCAGGAATGAGGCTGAAGCTTTCTCT. The rearrangement uses TRBV20-1 and TRBJ1-1; D is undetermined. Between the trimmed V and J ends, which lost 5 bases and 6 bases, there was a span of 13 bases. CDR3 length equals 12 residues. Germline V lookup: CDR1 DFQATT, CDR2 SNEGSKA (reference sequence).

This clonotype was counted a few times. The CDR3, as DNA: TGTGCCAGTAGTAGGGCCATGCGCCGCACAGATACGCAGTATTTT. This codes for CASSRAMRRTDTQYF. The V gene is TRBV19, the J gene TRBJ2-3, with D uncertain. Per germline, CDR1 LNHDA and CDR2 SQIVND (reference sequence). This CDR3 spans 15 amino acids. Trimming left V 4 bases short and J 1 base short, with 12 bases between.

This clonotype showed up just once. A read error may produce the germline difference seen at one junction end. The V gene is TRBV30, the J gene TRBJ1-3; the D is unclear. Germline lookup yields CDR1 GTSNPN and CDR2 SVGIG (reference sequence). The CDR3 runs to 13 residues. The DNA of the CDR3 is TGTGCCTGGAGGCCTCACTCTGGAAAGACCATATATTTT. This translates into CAWRPHSGKTIYF.

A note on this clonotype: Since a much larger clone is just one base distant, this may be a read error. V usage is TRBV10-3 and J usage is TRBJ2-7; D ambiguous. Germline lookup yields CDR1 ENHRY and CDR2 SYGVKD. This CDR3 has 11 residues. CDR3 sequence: CAIGLGYDQYF. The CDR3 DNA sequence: TGTGCCATCGGCCTGGGATACGATCAGTACTTC.